These 16 T cell receptor beta chains share one sample of origin, sequenced in a study of Ad26.COV2.S vaccination and SARS-CoV-2 variants. Treatment meaning: around 19 received Ad26.COV2.S at low or high dose, single or two shots; roughly five received placebo; per-sample allocation not given. All samples were drawn on day 63, counting from the first vaccine or placebo injection. Generated by immunoSEQ multiplex PCR, the TCRdb table keeps only in-frame clones and is missing some. The sample shows roughly 400,000 clones, roughly 87% of them seen only once. This material consisted of peripheral blood, taken in a trial of Ad26.COV2.S vaccine versus placebo. These receptors all stem from a person aged 18 to 59 who received the Ad26.COV2.S COVID-19 vaccine or a placebo.

The chain has TRBV11-2 and TRBJ1-6, with D uncertain. CDR1 is SGHAT, CDR2 FQNNGV, per germline. The V and J ends lost 5 bases and 5 bases respectively, with 16 bases between them. The CDR3 runs to 16 residues. The CDR3 nucleotides read TGTGCCAGCAGCCCACGAACCATGGGCAATAATTCACCCCTCCACTTT. It translates to CASSPRTMGNNSPLHF. Full variable domain (remainder filled in from reference TRBV11-2 and TRBJ1-6): EAGVAQSPRYKIIEKRQSVAFWCNPISGHATLYWYQQILGQGPKLLIQFQNNGVVDDSQLPKDRFSAERLKGVDSTLKIQPAKLEDSAVYLCASSPRTMGNNSPLHFGNGTRLTVT.

The chain recombines TRBV28 with TRBJ2-5; 9 nucleotides match TRBD1. V lost 5 bases and J lost 3; bases outside the gene matches: 4. The CDR3 consists of 14 residues. Germline assignment: CDR1 MDHEN and CDR2 SYDVKM. CDR3 sequence reads: CASSRGTGKETQYF. For the CDR3, the DNA is TGTGCCAGCAGTAGGGGGACAGGGAAAGAGACCCAGTACTTC. The complete variable domain, with remaining parts taken from reference TRBV28 and TRBJ2-5, reads DVKVTQSSRYLVKRTGEKVFLECVQDMDHENMFWYRQDPGLGLRLIYFSYDVKMKEKGDIPEGYSVSREKKERFSLILESASTNQTSMYLCASSRGTGKETQYFGPGTRLLVL.

This chain connects TRBV28 to TRBJ1-2; D is ambiguous. The germline CDR1 and CDR2 sequences are MDHEN and SYDVKM. The V and J ends lost 8 bases and 2 bases respectively, with 9 bases between them. The CDR3 is 12 amino acids. CDR3 coding DNA: TGTGCCAGCTGGACGGAGAACTATGGCTACACCTTC. Amino acid sequence: CASWTENYGYTF.

The chain joins TRBV2 to TRBJ2-5; D gene unclear. The CDR3 extends over 10 amino acids. CDR1 and CDR2 from the germline V gene are SNHLY and FYNNEI. V was clipped by 4 bases and J by 5 bases, with 2 bases between them. The CDR3 is CASSGETQYF. The DNA of the CDR3 is TGTGCCAGCAGTGGTGAGACCCAGTACTTC.

The chain is built from TRBV10-3 and TRBJ1-5; a possible D gene is TRBD1 (5 bases). The germline V gene has CDR1 ENHRY and CDR2 SYGVKD. The CDR3 loop spans 15 amino acids. Trimming took 2 bases from V and 4 from J, leaving 12 bases between them. CDR3 region: CAISESGGVNQPQHF. The CDR3 DNA is TGTGCCATCAGTGAGAGTGGAGGGGTAAATCAGCCCCAGCATTTT.

This chain links TRBV7-9 with TRBJ2-7; 9 bases agree with TRBD2. The J segment lost 3 bases and the V segment lost 5 bases, leaving 8 bases of the junction unmatched. Germline lookup yields CDR1 SEHNR and CDR2 FQNEAQ (reference sequence). There are 15 residues in the CDR3. The CDR3 sequence: CASSNNSGSSYEQYF. Here the CDR3 DNA reads TGTGCCAGCAGCAATAATAGCGGGAGCAGCTACGAGCAGTACTTC.

The chain recombines TRBV7-3 with TRBJ2-3, with D possibly being TRBD1 (6 bases). Germline lookup yields CDR1 SGHTA and CDR2 FQGTGA. The length of the CDR3 is 13 residues. Deletions cut 5 bases from V and 4 bases from J, with 10 bases between. CDR3 nucleotide sequence: TGTGCCAGCAGCACCCGACAGGCAGATACGCAGTATTTT. Protein: CASSTRQADTQYF.

This chain links TRBV2 with TRBJ1-5, with 7 bases matching TRBD1. Trimming at V came to 4 bases and at J to 8 bases, leaving 8 bases not matched to a gene. The V gene's germline CDR1 is SNHLY and CDR2 FYNNEI. The CDR3 is 14 residues long. The CDR3 sequence: CASSGPTGWEPQHF. The CDR3, as DNA: TGTGCCAGCAGTGGCCCGACAGGGTGGGAGCCCCAGCATTTT.

V is TRBV12-5 and J is TRBJ2-1; 8 positions match TRBD2. V shed 7 bases and J 3 bases; nucleotides not matched to a gene: 8. CDR1 and CDR2 (germline): LGHNT, FRNRAP. This CDR3 region has 15 residues. In DNA, the CDR3 is TGTGCTAGTGCCGAGAGCGGGAGTGTCTACAATGAGCAGTTCTTC. Translated, it gives CASAESGSVYNEQFF.

The rearrangement links TRBV29-1 to TRBJ2-1; the match to TRBD2 covers 7 bases. V lost 8 bases and J lost 9; bases outside the gene matches: 10. The germline gives CDR1 SQVTM, CDR2 ANQGSEA. The CDR3 is made up of 12 amino acids. CDR3 sequence (DNA): TGCAGCTCCGGACTAGGAAGGGGTGAGCAGTTCTTC. This encodes CSSGLGRGEQFF.

The V call is TRBV6-5, the J call TRBJ1-2; maybe TRBD1 (5 bases). The CDR3 is 12 amino acids. Germline loops: CDR1 MNHEY, CDR2 SVGAGI. V was cut by 5 bases and J by 8 bases, with 12 bases left in between. The CDR3: CASSPTGEGYTF. CDR3 coding DNA: TGTGCCAGCAGTCCTACAGGAGAGGGCTACACCTTC.

The V gene is TRBV5-6, the J gene TRBJ2-4; the D gene is possibly TRBD1 (6 bases). CDR3 size: 13 residues. The V end lost 10 bases, the J end lost 7 bases, and 18 bases lay between the germline ends. Germline values: CDR1 SGHDT, CDR2 YYEEEE. The CDR3 DNA sequence: TGTGCCTCATCTGGGCAGGGGTCGAACATTCAGTACTTC. Translated, it gives CASSGQGSNIQYF.

V is TRBV6-5 and J is TRBJ1-4; 7 bases map to TRBD1. Germline-derived CDR1 and CDR2 are MNHEY and SVGAGI. V shed 4 bases, J shed 15 bases, and the junction held 11 bases outside the gene matches. The CDR3 runs to 13 residues. The DNA of the CDR3 is TGTGCCAGCAGTTTAACAGGGGCGGGGGTTTTGTTTTTT. This encodes CASSLTGAGVLFF.

CDR3 loop: CASSEGVAGELFF. CDR3 DNA: TGTGCCAGCAGTGAGGGGGTCGCCGGGGAGCTGTTTTTT. The J gene is TRBJ2-2, the V gene TRBV2; D could derive from TRBD1 or TRBD2 (5 bases each). V was pared by 3 bases and J by 6 bases, with 8 bases between. From germline, CDR1 is SNHLY and CDR2 FYNNEI. The CDR3 loop spans 13 amino acids.

This chain connects TRBV2 to TRBJ2-6; the match to TRBD2 covers 7 bases. In germline, CDR1 is SNHLY, CDR2 FYNNEI. The CDR3 has 17 amino acids. With V trimmed by 9 bases and J by 4 bases, 15 bases remained unmatched. In DNA form, the CDR3 reads TGTGCCAGTTCCGGGAGGTCGAGGGCGAGGGGGGCCAACGTCCTGACTTTC. Residues: CASSGRSRARGANVLTF. Variable domain in full (rest from reference TRBV2 and TRBJ2-6): EPEVTQTPSHQVTQMGQEVILRCVPISNHLYFYWYRQILGQKVEFLVSFYNNEISEKSEIFDDQFSVERPDGSNFTLKIRSTKLEDSAMYFCASSGRSRARGANVLTFGAGSRLTVL.

The V gene is TRBV7-9, the J gene TRBJ2-5, with 8 bases identical to TRBD2. The CDR3 length is 14 residues. Per germline, CDR1 SEHNR and CDR2 FQNEAQ (reference sequence). J gave up 5 bases and V 5 bases, and 7 bases lay outside the gene matches. As DNA, the CDR3 is TGTGCCAGCAGCGAGAGACTAGCGCACGAGACCCAGTACTTC. This sequence encodes CASSERLAHETQYF.